This T cell receptor (beta chain) emerged from a study of response to subunit inactivated influenza vaccine. Study-level points and caveats: It was the authors' suggestion that each seasonal influenza vaccination recruits few new T cells.

Losses at the gene ends were 8 bases for V and 9 bases for J; bases not matched to a gene: 16. The CDR3 contains 16 residues. CDR1 is SGHAT, CDR2 FQNNGV, per germline. TCRdb fed the RT-PCR reads into MiXCR, producing one record per CDR3 protein. The repertoire holds just under 250,000 distinct CDR3 sequences, with roughly an eighth as singletons. As concerns this clonotype: Antigen: not known.

The sequences come from non-naive T cells sorted from PBMCs, collected roughly 2 weeks before vaccination. The chain employs TRBV11-2 and TRBJ2-1; 10 nucleotides align to TRBD2. The sequence was obtained from a man in his fifties who received an inactivated influenza vaccine. DNA of the CDR3: TGTGCCAGCGCCCGGGATAGCGGGAGGAGGAGCGGTGAGCAGTTCTTC. It specifies CASARDSGRRSGEQFF.